Sequencing of this TCR beta chain was carried out in a study of PD-1 blockade in classical Hodgkin lymphoma. Time point indicated: newly diagnosed, previously untreated cHL patient sample. Remarks on this clone: Its antigen is undetermined.

The V gene end was trimmed by 3 bases and the J gene end by 5 bases; junction bases not matched to a gene: 4. Germline V gene data show CDR1 as MNHEY and CDR2 as SMNVEV (reference sequence). The CDR3 runs 14 residues. Study-wide findings and caveats: Newly diagnosed patients were said to have less baseline TCR diversity than healthy donors did.

This table comes from immunoSEQ multiplex PCR, and its TCRdb copy is limited to in-frame clones, with some not included. The data contain fewer than 40,000 clones, 90% to 95% of them singletons. This chain links TRBV27 with TRBJ2-7; 10 positions agree with TRBD1. The sequenced material came from peripheral blood mononuclear cells (PBMCs). This clonotype originated in a human donor with classical Hodgkin lymphoma. The CDR3 spells CASSFPGQGNEQYF. The CDR3 nucleotides read TGTGCCAGCAGTTTTCCGGGACAGGGGAACGAGCAGTACTTC.